This T cell receptor (beta chain) was recovered during a study of cytomegalovirus exposure and HLA in healthy donors. Study-level points and caveats: TCR sequences were mostly rare, though some public TCRs occurred in many donors.

A word on this clone: The antigen is undetermined.

Produced via immunoSEQ multiplex PCR; TCRdb's table is partial and in-frame only. Seen here are roughly 350,000 clones, roughly 89% observed once, and the top ten hold 0.75% to 0.85%. CDR3 length: 15 amino acids. Per germline, CDR1 ENHRY and CDR2 SYGVKD. V was trimmed by 3 bases and J by 6 bases, leaving 18 bases between them. The donors were part of the validation cohort of 120 subjects. That cohort was separate from the first cohort, which comprised fewer than 800 subjects. The specimen sequenced was PBMCs. This sequence originates from a woman younger than 30 in good health and CMV-seronegative. The chain combines TRBV10-3 with TRBJ2-7, with no clear D. This CDR3 reads CAISDTIAPPVEQYF. CDR3 sequence (DNA): TGTGCCATCAGTGATACTATCGCACCTCCGGTCGAGCAGTACTTC.